The rows below give T cell receptor beta chains drawn from one sample of a study of blood T cell repertoires in COVID-19. The repertoire was sequenced with immunoSEQ multiplex PCR; TCRdb's copy has only in-frame clones and lacks some. The table lists some 390,000 clones, 89% of them singletons. Sequencing was performed on PBMCs or T cells enriched from blood (not recorded which). Receptors originate from a woman aged 25 to 39 who had recovered from COVID-19. The CDR3 runs from the conserved cysteine through the conserved F or W. Fields, in order: V gene, J gene, CDR3 protein.

V gene: TRBV11-2; J gene: TRBJ2-6; CDR3 protein: CASSFTFSGANVLTF
V gene: TRBV30; J gene: TRBJ1-5; CDR3 protein: CAWSVGVVRNQPQHF
V gene: TRBV9; J gene: TRBJ2-3; CDR3 protein: CASSDLDVDRGRTDTQYF
V gene: TRBV28; J gene: TRBJ1-2; CDR3 protein: CASSLGGTAYGYTF
V gene: TRBV27; J gene: TRBJ2-5; CDR3 protein: CASSRGIVGQETQYF
V gene: TRBV18; J gene: TRBJ2-7; CDR3 protein: CASSPLGGEVNEQYF
V gene: TRBV7-3; J gene: TRBJ2-2; CDR3 protein: CASSLRGTSGHTGELFF
V gene: TRBV4-1; J gene: TRBJ2-1; CDR3 protein: CASSQEASGRVVEQFF
V gene: TRBV7-8; J gene: TRBJ2-5; CDR3 protein: CASSLTGAPQETQYF
V gene: TRBV5-4; J gene: TRBJ2-1; CDR3 protein: CASSLVQSSYNEQFF
V gene: TRBV30; J gene: TRBJ1-6; CDR3 protein: CAWSETGFSNSPLHF
V gene: TRBV18; J gene: TRBJ2-1; CDR3 protein: CASSPSRSGRAANEQFF
V gene: TRBV9; J gene: TRBJ2-4; CDR3 protein: CASSETSGVPRAKNIQYF
V gene: TRBV24-1; J gene: TRBJ2-1; CDR3 protein: CATSDLTSGSGYEQFF
V gene: TRBV11-3; J gene: TRBJ2-3; CDR3 protein: CASSPEGLATDTQYF
V gene: TRBV5-1; J gene: TRBJ2-4; CDR3 protein: CASSPAGRDIQYF
V gene: TRBV24-1; J gene: TRBJ2-3; CDR3 protein: CATSDWQQASSTDTQYF
V gene: TRBV28; J gene: TRBJ1-5; CDR3 protein: CASSPLGGALNQPQHF
V gene: TRBV28; J gene: TRBJ1-4; CDR3 protein: CASNSGGLGEKLFF
V gene: TRBV6-4; J gene: TRBJ2-3; CDR3 protein: CASTKLALRRGTDTQYF
V gene: TRBV6-2/TRBV6-3; J gene: TRBJ1-5; CDR3 protein: CASSPAGNQPQHF
V gene: TRBV27; J gene: TRBJ1-5; CDR3 protein: CASSRSGVGQPQHF
V gene: TRBV11-2; J gene: TRBJ1-6; CDR3 protein: CASSLDSSYNSPLHF
V gene: TRBV19; J gene: TRBJ2-3; CDR3 protein: CASSFRRLGDTQYF
V gene: TRBV7-3; J gene: TRBJ2-1; CDR3 protein: CASSLDRGDNEQFF
V gene: TRBV3-1/TRBV3-2; J gene: TRBJ2-3; CDR3 protein: CASSQEGLVRWGQYF
V gene: TRBV3-1/TRBV3-2; J gene: TRBJ2-1; CDR3 protein: CASSQQLQETNEQFF
V gene: TRBV21-1; J gene: TRBJ1-3; CDR3 protein: CASSTRDNNLRHTIYF
V gene: TRBV27; J gene: TRBJ1-4; CDR3 protein: CASSLSQVNEKLFF
V gene: TRBV7-6; J gene: TRBJ2-7; CDR3 protein: CASSLEPLDEQYF
V gene: TRBV5-1; J gene: TRBJ2-7; CDR3 protein: CASSLPRGGQSYEQYF
V gene: TRBV30; J gene: TRBJ1-3; CDR3 protein: CAWGQGGNTIYF
V gene: TRBV5-6; J gene: TRBJ1-6; CDR3 protein: CASSSRGGRITLHF
V gene: TRBV5-5; J gene: TRBJ2-7; CDR3 protein: CASSHGQEPYYEQYF
V gene: TRBV19; J gene: TRBJ1-4; CDR3 protein: CARTTGDANEKLFF
V gene: TRBV15; J gene: TRBJ2-7; CDR3 protein: CATRPLAGMSREQYF
V gene: TRBV3-1/TRBV3-2; J gene: TRBJ2-2; CDR3 protein: CASSQASGRHGAGELFF
V gene: TRBV19; J gene: TRBJ1-4; CDR3 protein: CATKGQGAVREKLFF
V gene: TRBV21-1; J gene: TRBJ2-7; CDR3 protein: CASSPTVSRLSSYEQYF
V gene: TRBV13; J gene: TRBJ1-2; CDR3 protein: CASSSRTGGAGYTF